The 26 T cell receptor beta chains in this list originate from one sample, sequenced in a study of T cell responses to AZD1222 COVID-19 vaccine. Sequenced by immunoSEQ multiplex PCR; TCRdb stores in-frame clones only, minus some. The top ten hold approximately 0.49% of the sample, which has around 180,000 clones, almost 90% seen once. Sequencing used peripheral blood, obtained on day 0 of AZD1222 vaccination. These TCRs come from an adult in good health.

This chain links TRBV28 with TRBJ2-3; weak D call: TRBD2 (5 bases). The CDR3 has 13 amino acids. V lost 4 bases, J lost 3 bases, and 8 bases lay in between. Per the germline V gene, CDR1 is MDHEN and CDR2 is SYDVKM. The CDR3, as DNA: TGTGCCAGCAGTTCCCGGGGTACAGATACGCAGTATTTT. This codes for CASSSRGTDTQYF. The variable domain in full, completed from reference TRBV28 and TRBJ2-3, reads DVKVTQSSRYLVKRTGEKVFLECVQDMDHENMFWYRQDPGLGLRLIYFSYDVKMKEKGDIPEGYSVSREKKERFSLILESASTNQTSMYLCASSSRGTDTQYFGPGTRLTVL.

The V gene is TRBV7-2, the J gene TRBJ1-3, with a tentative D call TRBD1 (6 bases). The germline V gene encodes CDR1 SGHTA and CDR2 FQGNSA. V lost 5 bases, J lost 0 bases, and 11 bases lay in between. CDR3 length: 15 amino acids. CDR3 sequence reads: CASSPGQTSGNTIYF. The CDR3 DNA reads TGTGCCAGCAGCCCCGGACAGACCTCTGGAAACACCATATATTTT.

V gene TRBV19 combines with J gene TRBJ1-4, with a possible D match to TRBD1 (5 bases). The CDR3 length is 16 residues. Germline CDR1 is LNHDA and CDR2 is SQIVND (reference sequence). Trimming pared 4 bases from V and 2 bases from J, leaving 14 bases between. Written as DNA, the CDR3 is TGTGCCAGTAGTAGCCGGGGCAGCCCCACTAATGAAAAACTGTTTTTT. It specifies CASSSRGSPTNEKLFF. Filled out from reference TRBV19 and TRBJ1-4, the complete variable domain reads DGGITQSPKYLFRKEGQNVTLSCEQNLNHDAMYWYRQDPGQGLRLIYYSQIVNDFQKGDIAEGYSVSREKKESFPLTVTSAQKNPTAFYLCASSSRGSPTNEKLFFGSGTQLSVL.

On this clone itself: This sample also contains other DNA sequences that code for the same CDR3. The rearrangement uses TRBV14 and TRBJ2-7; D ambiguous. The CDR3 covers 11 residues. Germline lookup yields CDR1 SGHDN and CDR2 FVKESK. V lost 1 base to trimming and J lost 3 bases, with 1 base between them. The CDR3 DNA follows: TGTGCCAGCAGCCAAGGCTACGAGCAGTACTTC. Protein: CASSQGYEQYF. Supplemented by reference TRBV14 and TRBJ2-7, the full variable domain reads EAGVTQFPSHSVIEKGQTVTLRCDPISGHDNLYWYRRVMGKEIKFLLHFVKESKQDESGMPNNRFLAERTGGTYSTLKVQPAELEDSGVYFCASSQGYEQYFGPGTRLTVT.

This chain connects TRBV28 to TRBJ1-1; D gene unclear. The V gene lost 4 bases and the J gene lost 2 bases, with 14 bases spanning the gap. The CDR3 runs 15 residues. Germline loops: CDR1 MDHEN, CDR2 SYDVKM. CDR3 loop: CASSSPAVYNTEAFF. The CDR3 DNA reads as TGTGCCAGCAGTTCCCCAGCAGTCTATAACACTGAAGCTTTCTTT.

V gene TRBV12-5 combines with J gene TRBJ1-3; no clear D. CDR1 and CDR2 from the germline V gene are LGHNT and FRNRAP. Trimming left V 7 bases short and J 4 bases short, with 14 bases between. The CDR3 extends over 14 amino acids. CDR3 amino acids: CASASIGSGNTIYF. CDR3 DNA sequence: TGTGCTAGTGCCTCGATTGGGTCGGGAAACACCATATATTTT.

Here the CDR3 reads CASSTGLAGALGDTQYF. In DNA, the CDR3 is TGTGCCAGCAGTACTGGACTAGCGGGAGCATTGGGAGATACGCAGTATTTT. J is TRBJ2-3 and V is TRBV28; 13 bases are shared with TRBD2. After removal of 5 bases from V and 5 bases from J, the junction contained 10 bases not matched to a gene. Looked up from germline, CDR1 is MDHEN and CDR2 is SYDVKM. This CDR3 comprises 17 residues.

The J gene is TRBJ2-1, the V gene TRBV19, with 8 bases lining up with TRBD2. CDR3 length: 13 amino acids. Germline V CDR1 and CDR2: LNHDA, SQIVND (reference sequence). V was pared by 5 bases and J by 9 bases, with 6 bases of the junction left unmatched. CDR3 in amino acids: CASSPGLGGEQFF. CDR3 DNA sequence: TGTGCCAGTAGTCCGGGACTAGGGGGTGAGCAGTTCTTC.

In DNA, the CDR3 is TGTGCCAGCAGCGGGACGTCTCATAATTCACCCCTCCACTTT. This translates into CASSGTSHNSPLHF. J is TRBJ1-6 and V is TRBV6-2 or TRBV6-3, with D possibly being TRBD1 (5 bases). V was pared by 6 bases and J by 5 bases, with 11 bases between. The CDR3 length is 14 residues. Germline lookup yields CDR1 MNHEY and CDR2 SVGEGT.

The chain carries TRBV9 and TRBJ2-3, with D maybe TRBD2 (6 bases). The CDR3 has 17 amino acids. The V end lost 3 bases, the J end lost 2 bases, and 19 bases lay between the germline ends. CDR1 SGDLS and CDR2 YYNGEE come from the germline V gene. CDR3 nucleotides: TGTGCCAGCAGCGGAGGACCGGGACTTCCCCACACAGATACGCAGTATTTT. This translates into CASSGGPGLPHTDTQYF.

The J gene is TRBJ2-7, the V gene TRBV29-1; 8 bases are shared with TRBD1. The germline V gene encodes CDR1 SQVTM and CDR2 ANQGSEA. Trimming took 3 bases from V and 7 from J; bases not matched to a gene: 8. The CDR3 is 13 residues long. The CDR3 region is CSVDSQGAGEQYF. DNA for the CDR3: TGCAGCGTTGATAGCCAGGGGGCGGGTGAGCAGTACTTC.

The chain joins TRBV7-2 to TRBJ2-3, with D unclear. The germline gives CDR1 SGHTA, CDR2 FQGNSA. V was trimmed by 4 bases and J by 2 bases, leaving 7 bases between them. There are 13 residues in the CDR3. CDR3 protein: CASSSWSTDTQYF. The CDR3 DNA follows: TGTGCCAGCAGCTCATGGTCCACAGATACGCAGTATTTT.

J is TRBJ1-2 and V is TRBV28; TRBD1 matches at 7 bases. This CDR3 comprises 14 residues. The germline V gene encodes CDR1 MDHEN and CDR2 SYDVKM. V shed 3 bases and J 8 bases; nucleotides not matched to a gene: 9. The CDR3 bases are TGTGCCAGCAGTTTCCGACAGGGAGTACGGGGCTACACCTTC. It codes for CASSFRQGVRGYTF.

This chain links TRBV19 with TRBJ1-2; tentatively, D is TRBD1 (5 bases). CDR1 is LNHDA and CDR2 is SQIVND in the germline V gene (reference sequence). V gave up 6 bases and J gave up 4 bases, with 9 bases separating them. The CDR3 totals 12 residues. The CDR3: CASSPGGYGYTF. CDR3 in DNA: TGTGCCAGTAGCCCCGGGGGCTATGGCTACACCTTC.

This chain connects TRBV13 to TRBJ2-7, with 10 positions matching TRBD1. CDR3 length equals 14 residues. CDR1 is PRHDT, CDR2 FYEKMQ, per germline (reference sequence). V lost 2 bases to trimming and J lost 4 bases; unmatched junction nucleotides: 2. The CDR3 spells CASSLQGQGYEQYF. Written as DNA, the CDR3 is TGTGCCAGCAGCTTACAGGGACAGGGGTACGAGCAGTACTTC.

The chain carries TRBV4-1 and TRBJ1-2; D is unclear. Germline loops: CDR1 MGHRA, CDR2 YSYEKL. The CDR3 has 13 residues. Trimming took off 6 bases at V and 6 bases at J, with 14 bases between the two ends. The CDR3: CASSPNSGNGYTF. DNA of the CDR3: TGCGCCAGCAGTCCGAACAGCGGGAATGGCTACACCTTC.

This CDR3 reads CASSRDNGGAYEQYF. Written as DNA, the CDR3 is TGCGCCAGCAGCCGCGACAACGGGGGGGCGTACGAGCAGTACTTC. The V and J genes are TRBV4-1 and TRBJ2-7, with 8 positions matching TRBD2. There are 15 residues in the CDR3. Losses at the gene ends were 4 bases for V and 4 bases for J; bases not matched to a gene: 9. Germline V lookup: CDR1 MGHRA, CDR2 YSYEKL.

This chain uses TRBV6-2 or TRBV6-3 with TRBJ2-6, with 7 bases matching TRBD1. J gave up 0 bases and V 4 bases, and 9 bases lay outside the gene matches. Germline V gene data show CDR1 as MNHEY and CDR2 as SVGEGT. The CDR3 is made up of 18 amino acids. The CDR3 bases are TGTGCCAGCAGTTCTCCGGGACAGAGTAGCTCTGGGGCCAACGTCCTGACTTTC. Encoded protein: CASSSPGQSSSGANVLTF.

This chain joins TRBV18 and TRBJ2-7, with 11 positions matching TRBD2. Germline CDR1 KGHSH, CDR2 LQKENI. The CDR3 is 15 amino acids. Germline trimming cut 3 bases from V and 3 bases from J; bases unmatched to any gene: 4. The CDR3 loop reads CASSPRTSGSYEQYF. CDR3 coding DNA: TGTGCCAGCTCACCTCGCACTAGCGGGAGCTACGAGCAGTACTTC.

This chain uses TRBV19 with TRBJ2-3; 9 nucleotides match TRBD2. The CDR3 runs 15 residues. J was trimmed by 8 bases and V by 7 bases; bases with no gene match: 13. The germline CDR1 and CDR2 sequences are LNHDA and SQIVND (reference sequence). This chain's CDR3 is CASNSAGGPLGTQYF. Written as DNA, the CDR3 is TGTGCCAGTAACAGCGCGGGGGGGCCTTTGGGTACGCAGTATTTT.

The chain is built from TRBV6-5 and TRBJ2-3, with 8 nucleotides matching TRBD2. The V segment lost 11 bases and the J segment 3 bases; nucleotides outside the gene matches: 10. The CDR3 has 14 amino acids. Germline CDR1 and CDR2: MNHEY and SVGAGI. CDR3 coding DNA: TGTGCCTGCCATGGAGCGGGGGTTACAGATACGCAGTATTTT. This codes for CACHGAGVTDTQYF.

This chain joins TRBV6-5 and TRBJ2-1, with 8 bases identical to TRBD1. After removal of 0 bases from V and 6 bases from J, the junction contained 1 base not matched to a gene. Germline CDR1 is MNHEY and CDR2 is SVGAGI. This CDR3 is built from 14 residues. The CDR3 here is CASSYSDRGNEQFF. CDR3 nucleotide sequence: TGTGCCAGCAGTTACTCAGACAGGGGCAATGAGCAGTTCTTC.

The CDR3 reads CASSYRADTEAFF. The CDR3 DNA is TGTGCCAGCAGTTACCGGGCCGACACTGAAGCTTTCTTT. The chain is built from TRBV6-5 and TRBJ1-1, with D uncertain. Trimming pared 2 bases from V and 3 bases from J, leaving 7 bases between. Per germline, CDR1 MNHEY and CDR2 SVGAGI. The CDR3 runs to 13 residues.

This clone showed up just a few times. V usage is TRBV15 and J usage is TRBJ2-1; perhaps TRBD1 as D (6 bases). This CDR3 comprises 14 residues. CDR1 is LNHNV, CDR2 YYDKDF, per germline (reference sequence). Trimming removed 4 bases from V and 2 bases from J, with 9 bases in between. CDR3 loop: CATSTRDTYNEQFF. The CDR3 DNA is TGTGCCACCAGCACCCGGGACACCTACAATGAGCAGTTCTTC. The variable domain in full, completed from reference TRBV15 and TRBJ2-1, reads DAMVIQNPRYQVTQFGKPVTLSCSQTLNHNVMYWYQQKSSQAPKLLFHYYDKDFNNEADTPDNFQSRRPNTSFCFLDIRSPGLGDTAMYLCATSTRDTYNEQFFGPGTRLTVL.

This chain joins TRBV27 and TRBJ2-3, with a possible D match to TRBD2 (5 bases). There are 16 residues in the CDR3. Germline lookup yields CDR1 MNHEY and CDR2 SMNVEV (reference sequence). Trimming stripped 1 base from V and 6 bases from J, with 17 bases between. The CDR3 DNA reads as TGTGCCAGCAGTTTATATTCACGGGATGGTTCTGATACGCAGTATTTT. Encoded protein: CASSLYSRDGSDTQYF.

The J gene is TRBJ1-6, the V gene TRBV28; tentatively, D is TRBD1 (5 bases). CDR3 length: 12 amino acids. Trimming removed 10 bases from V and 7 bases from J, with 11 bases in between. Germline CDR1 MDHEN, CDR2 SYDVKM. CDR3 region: CATLGLNSPLHF. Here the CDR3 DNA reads TGTGCCACCCTGGGGCTCAATTCACCCCTCCACTTT.